What follows are 13 T cell receptor beta chains derived from one specimen sequenced in a study of blood T cell repertoires in COVID-19. Clones were read by immunoSEQ multiplex PCR, and TCRdb kept only the in-frame ones, dropping some. Seen here are around 72,000 clones, approximately 88% observed once, and the top ten hold 5.5% to 7%. Sequencing used peripheral blood. The receptor source for this set is a woman between 65 and 79 years old with acute or convalescent COVID-19.

The V gene is TRBV27, the J gene TRBJ1-1; unclear D gene. CDR1 and CDR2 (germline): MNHEY, SMNVEV (reference sequence). This CDR3 is built from 14 residues. Trimming took off 6 bases at V and 1 base at J, with 12 bases between the two ends. The CDR3 is CASRRITENTEAFF. CDR3 nucleotides: TGTGCCAGCAGAAGAATAACAGAGAACACTGAAGCTTTCTTT.

The gene calls are TRBV11-2 and TRBJ1-1; the match to TRBD1 covers 8 bases. Germline assignment: CDR1 SGHAT and CDR2 FQNNGV. The V and J ends lost 1 base and 3 bases, in that order; junction bases with no gene match: 7. The length of the CDR3 is 16 residues. The CDR3 loop is CASSLAGQGRDTEAFF. The CDR3 region has the DNA TGTGCCAGCAGCTTAGCCGGACAGGGCAGGGACACTGAAGCTTTCTTT.

CDR3 loop: CASSPAAGQETQYF. The CDR3 DNA sequence: TGCGCCAGCAGCCCGGCGGCGGGGCAAGAGACCCAGTACTTC. The J gene is TRBJ2-5, the V gene TRBV5-1; perhaps TRBD2 as D (6 bases). The V end was cut by 4 bases, the J end by 2 bases, with 12 bases between. Per germline, CDR1 SGHRS and CDR2 YFSETQ. The CDR3 is 14 amino acids.

The V and J genes are TRBV9 and TRBJ1-2; D is unresolved. In germline, CDR1 is SGDLS, CDR2 YYNGEE. V was shortened by 6 bases and J by 2 bases, with 14 bases between the two germline ends. The CDR3 spans 14 residues. The CDR3 DNA reads TGTGCCAGCACCCCTCAGGATACAAACTATGGCTACACCTTC. Translating gives CASTPQDTNYGYTF.

The CDR3 loop reads CASSLGTTEREQYF. The DNA of the CDR3 is TGTGCCAGCAGCCTCGGCACGACTGAGAGGGAGCAGTACTTC. This chain joins TRBV11-3 and TRBJ2-7; no definite D call. CDR3 length: 14 residues. Trimming shortened V by 5 bases and J by 7 bases, and 18 bases separated the two germline ends. Germline CDR1 SGHNT, CDR2 YENEEA.

V gene TRBV2 combines with J gene TRBJ1-6; 8 bases are a match to TRBD1. Per germline, CDR1 SNHLY and CDR2 FYNNEI. V was pared by 6 bases and J by 9 bases, with 7 bases of the junction left unmatched. The CDR3 is 14 amino acids. The CDR3 DNA sequence: TGTGCCAGCAGCAACGGACAGGGAACTTCACCCCTCCACTTT. Protein product: CASSNGQGTSPLHF.

This clone was seen only once. The chain recombines TRBV28 with TRBJ2-1, with 11 bases matching TRBD2. Trimming removed 4 bases from V and 4 bases from J; junction bases left unmatched: 6. CDR1 and CDR2 from the germline V gene are MDHEN and SYDVKM. The CDR3 loop spans 16 amino acids. Here the CDR3 DNA reads TGTGCCAGCAGTTCTAGCGGGGGGAAAACTTACAATGAGCAGTTCTTC. Protein sequence: CASSSSGGKTYNEQFF.

This clone was observed a single time. The chain combines TRBV21-1 with TRBJ1-5. TRBV21-1 is marked as a pseudogene. The CDR3 contains 14 residues. The CDR3 DNA sequence: TGTGCCAGCAGCACGAGCTGGAGCAATCAGCCCCAGCATTTT. This codes for CASSTSWSNQPQHF.

Of note for this clone: The same CDR3 can be traced to other DNA sequences in this sample. V usage is TRBV28 and J usage is TRBJ1-2; no firm D call. Trimming took off 6 bases at V and 5 bases at J, with 4 bases between the two ends. Germline V gives CDR1 MDHEN, CDR2 SYDVKM. The CDR3 spans 10 residues. The CDR3 is CASSRYGYTF. The CDR3, as DNA: TGTGCCAGCAGCAGGTATGGCTACACCTTC.

V usage is TRBV30 and J usage is TRBJ2-1; 8 bases fit TRBD2. The V gene's germline CDR1 is GTSNPN and CDR2 SVGIG (reference sequence). CDR3 length equals 14 residues. The J segment lost 4 bases and the V segment lost 2 bases, leaving 4 bases of the junction unmatched. The CDR3 DNA sequence: TGTGCCTGGAGTAGCGGGAGTTTGTACAATGAGCAGTTCTTC. Amino acid sequence: CAWSSGSLYNEQFF.

The chain recombines TRBV7-2 with TRBJ1-2; D uncertain. Germline values: CDR1 SGHTA, CDR2 FQGNSA. The CDR3 is 15 residues long. Trimming removed 1 base at V and 0 bases at J, with 9 bases between. The CDR3 coding sequence is TGTGCCAGCAGCTTAGACCCGGGGACTAACTATGGCTACACCTTC. Its translation is CASSLDPGTNYGYTF.

This sequence joins TRBV3-1 (or the pseudogene TRBV3-2) and TRBJ2-1, with TRBD1 matching over 12 bases. V was clipped by 4 bases and J by 15 bases; unmatched bases: 4. In germline, CDR1 is LGHDT, CDR2 YNNKEL (reference sequence). The CDR3 sequence is 12 residues long. The CDR3 loop is CASSPGQGARFF. The DNA of the CDR3 is TGTGCCAGCAGCCCGGGACAGGGGGCTAGGTTCTTC.

V is TRBV7-9 and J is TRBJ2-1, with 12 positions matching TRBD2. V lost 4 bases to trimming and J lost 2 bases; unmatched junction nucleotides: 3. The length of the CDR3 is 16 residues. CDR1 and CDR2 (germline): SEHNR, FQNEAQ (reference sequence). The CDR3 sequence: CASSSRTSGTYNEQFF. In DNA form, the CDR3 reads TGTGCCAGCAGCTCCCGGACTAGCGGGACCTACAATGAGCAGTTCTTC. Based on the CDR3 plus reference TRBV7-9 and TRBJ2-1, the full variable domain is DTGVSQNPRHKITKRGQNVTFRCDPISEHNRLYWYRQTLGQGPEFLTYFQNEAQLEKSRLLSDRFSAERPKGSFSTLEIQRTEQGDSAMYLCASSSRTSGTYNEQFFGPGTRLTVL.